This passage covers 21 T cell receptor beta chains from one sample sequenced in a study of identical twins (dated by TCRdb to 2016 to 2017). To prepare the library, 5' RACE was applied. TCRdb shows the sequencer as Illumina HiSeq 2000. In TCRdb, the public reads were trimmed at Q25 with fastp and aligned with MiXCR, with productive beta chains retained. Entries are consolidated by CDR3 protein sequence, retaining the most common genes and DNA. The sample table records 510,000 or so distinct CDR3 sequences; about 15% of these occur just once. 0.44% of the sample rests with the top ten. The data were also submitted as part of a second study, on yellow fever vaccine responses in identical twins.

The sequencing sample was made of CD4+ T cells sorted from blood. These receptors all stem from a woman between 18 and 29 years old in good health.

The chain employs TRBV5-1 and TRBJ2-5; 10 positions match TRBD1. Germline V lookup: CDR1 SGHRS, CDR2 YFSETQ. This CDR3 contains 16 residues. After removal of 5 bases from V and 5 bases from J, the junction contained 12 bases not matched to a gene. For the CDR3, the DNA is TGCGCCAGCAGGGCGACAGGGGGCGTCTCGTTTGAGACCCAGTACTTC. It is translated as CASRATGGVSFETQYF.

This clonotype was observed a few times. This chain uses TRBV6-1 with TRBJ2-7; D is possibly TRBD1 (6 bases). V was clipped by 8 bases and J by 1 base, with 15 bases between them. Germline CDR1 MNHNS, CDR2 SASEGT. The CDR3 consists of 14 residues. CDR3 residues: CASQIIQGSYEQYV. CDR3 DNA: TGTGCCAGCCAGATAATACAGGGTTCCTACGAGCAGTACGTC.

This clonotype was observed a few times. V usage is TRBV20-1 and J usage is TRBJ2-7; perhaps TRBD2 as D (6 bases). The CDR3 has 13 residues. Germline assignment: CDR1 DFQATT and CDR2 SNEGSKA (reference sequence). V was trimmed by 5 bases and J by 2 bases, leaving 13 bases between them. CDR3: CSAVRDWTYEQYF. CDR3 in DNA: TGCAGTGCTGTCCGGGACTGGACCTACGAGCAGTACTTC.

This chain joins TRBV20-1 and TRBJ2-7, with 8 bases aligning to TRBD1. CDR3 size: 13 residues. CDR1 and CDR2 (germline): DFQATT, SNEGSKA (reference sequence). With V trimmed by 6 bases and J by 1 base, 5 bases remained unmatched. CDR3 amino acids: CSASGQGSYEQYF. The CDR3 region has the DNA TGCAGTGCAAGCGGACAGGGTTCCTACGAGCAGTACTTC.

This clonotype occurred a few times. The CDR3 DNA is TGCGCCAGCAGCTTCGGACTAGATCTCAATGAGCAGTTCTTC. Its translation is CASSFGLDLNEQFF. The J gene is TRBJ2-1, the V gene TRBV5-1, with 7 bases that match TRBD2. V was clipped by 2 bases and J by 6 bases; unmatched bases: 5. Germline V gives CDR1 SGHRS, CDR2 YFSETQ. This CDR3 comprises 14 residues.

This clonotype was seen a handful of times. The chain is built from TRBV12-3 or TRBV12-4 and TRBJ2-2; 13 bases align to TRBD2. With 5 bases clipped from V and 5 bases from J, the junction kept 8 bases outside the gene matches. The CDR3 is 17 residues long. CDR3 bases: TGTGCCAGCAGTCTCGGGACTAGCGGGATTGCTACCGGGGAGCTGTTTTTT. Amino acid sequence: CASSLGTSGIATGELFF.

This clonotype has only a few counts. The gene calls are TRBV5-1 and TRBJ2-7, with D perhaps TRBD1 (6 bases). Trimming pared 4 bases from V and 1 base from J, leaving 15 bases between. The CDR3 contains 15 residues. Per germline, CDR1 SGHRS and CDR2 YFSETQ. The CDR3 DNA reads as TGCGCCAGCAGCCAGAACCGGGACAATTCCTACGAGCAGTACTTC. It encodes CASSQNRDNSYEQYF.

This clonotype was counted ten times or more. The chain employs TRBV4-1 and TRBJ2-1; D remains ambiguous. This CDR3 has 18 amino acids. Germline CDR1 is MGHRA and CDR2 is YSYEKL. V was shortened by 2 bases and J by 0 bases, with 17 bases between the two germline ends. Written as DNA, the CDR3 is TGCGCCAGCAGCCAACAGGACCTCCTCGCTAGCTCCTACAATGAGCAGTTCTTC. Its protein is CASSQQDLLASSYNEQFF.

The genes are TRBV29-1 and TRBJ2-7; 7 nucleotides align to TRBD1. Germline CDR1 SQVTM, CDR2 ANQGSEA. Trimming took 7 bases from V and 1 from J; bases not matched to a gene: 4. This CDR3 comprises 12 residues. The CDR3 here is CSGRQGSYEQYV. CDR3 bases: TGCAGCGGCCGACAGGGATCCTACGAGCAGTACGTC.

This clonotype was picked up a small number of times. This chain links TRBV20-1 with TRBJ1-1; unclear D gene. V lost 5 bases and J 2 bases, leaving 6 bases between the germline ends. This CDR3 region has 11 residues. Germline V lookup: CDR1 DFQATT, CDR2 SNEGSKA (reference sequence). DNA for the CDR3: TGCAGTGCTGATCTTAACACTGAAGCTTTCTTT. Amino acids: CSADLNTEAFF.

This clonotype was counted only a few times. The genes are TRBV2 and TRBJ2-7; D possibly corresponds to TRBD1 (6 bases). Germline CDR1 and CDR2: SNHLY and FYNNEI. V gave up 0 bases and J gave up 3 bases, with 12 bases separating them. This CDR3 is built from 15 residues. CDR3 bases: TGTGCCAGCAGTGAAGCGCGTGGACAGATCTACGAGCAGTACTTC. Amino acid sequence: CASSEARGQIYEQYF. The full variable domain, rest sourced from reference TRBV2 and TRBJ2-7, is EPEVTQTPSHQVTQMGQEVILRCVPISNHLYFYWYRQILGQKVEFLVSFYNNEISEKSEIFDDQFSVERPDGSNFTLKIRSTKLEDSAMYFCASSEARGQIYEQYFGPGTRLTVT.

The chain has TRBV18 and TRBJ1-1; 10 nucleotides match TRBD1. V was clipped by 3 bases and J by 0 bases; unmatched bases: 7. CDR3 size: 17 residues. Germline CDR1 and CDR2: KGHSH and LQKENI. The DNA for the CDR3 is TGTGCCAGCTCACCTCTGACAGGGGGCCCTATGAACACTGAAGCTTTCTTT. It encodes CASSPLTGGPMNTEAFF.

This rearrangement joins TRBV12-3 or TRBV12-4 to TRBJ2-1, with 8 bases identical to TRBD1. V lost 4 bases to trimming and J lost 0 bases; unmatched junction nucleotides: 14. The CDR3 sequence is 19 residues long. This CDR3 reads CASSSHRGTGLRSYNEQFF. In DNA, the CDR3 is TGTGCCAGCAGTTCCCACCGAGGGACAGGCCTACGCTCCTACAATGAGCAGTTCTTC.

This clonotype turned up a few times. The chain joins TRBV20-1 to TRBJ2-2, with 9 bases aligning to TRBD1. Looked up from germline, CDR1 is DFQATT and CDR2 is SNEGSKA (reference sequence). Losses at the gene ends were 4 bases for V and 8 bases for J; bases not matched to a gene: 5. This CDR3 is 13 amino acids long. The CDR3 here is CSATRTGAGELFF. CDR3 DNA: TGCAGTGCTACCCGGACAGGGGCGGGGGAGCTGTTTTTT.

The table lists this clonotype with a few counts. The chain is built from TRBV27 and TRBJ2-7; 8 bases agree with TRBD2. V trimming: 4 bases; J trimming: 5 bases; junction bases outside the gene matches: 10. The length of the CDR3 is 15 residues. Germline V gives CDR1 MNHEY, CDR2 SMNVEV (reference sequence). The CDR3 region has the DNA TGTGCCAGCAGTTGGGGGGGGACTAGAGGAAACGAGCAGTACTTC. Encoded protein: CASSWGGTRGNEQYF.

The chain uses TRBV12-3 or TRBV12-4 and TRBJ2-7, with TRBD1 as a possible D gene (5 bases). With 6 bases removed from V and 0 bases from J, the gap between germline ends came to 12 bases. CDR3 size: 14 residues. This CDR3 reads CASSRSGNSYEQYF. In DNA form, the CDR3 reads TGTGCCAGCAGCCGATCAGGGAACTCCTACGAGCAGTACTTC.

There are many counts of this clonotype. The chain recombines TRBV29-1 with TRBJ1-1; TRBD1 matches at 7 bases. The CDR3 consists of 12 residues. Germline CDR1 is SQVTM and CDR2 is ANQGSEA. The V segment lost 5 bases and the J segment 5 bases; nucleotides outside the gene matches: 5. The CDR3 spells CSVRQGGTEAFF. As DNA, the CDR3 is TGCAGCGTTAGACAGGGTGGGACTGAAGCTTTCTTT.

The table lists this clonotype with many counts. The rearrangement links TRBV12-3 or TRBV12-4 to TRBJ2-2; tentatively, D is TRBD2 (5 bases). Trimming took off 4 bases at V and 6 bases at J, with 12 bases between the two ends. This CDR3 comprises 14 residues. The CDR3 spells CASSSGVYAGELFF. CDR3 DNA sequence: TGTGCCAGCAGTTCCGGGGTTTATGCCGGGGAGCTGTTTTTT.

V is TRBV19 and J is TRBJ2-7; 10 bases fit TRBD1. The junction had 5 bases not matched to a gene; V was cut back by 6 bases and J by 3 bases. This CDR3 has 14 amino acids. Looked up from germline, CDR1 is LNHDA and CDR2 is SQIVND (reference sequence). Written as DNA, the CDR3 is TGTGCCAGTAGACCCGGGACAGGGGACTACGAGCAGTACTTC. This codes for CASRPGTGDYEQYF.

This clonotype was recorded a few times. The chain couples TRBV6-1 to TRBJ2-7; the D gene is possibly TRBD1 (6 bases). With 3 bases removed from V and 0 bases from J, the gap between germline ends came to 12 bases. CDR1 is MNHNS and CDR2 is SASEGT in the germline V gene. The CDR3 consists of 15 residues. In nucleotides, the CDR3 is TGTGCCAGCAGTGACAGGGGACCGAGCTCCTACGAGCAGTACGTC. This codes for CASSDRGPSSYEQYV.

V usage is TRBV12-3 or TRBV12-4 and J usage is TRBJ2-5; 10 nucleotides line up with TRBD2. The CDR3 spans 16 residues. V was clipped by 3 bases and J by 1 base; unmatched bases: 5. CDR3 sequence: CASSLVVAGGQETQYF. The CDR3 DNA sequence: TGTGCCAGCAGTTTGGTGGTAGCGGGGGGCCAAGAGACCCAGTACTTC.